These 5 T cell receptor beta chains share one sample of origin, sequenced in a study of T cell responses to AZD1222 COVID-19 vaccine. The data were produced by immunoSEQ multiplex PCR, yet TCRdb's version contains in-frame clones alone and is incomplete. The table has 130,000 or so clones, about 89% seen once. Sequencing was performed on peripheral blood, taken on day 0 of AZD1222 vaccination. These receptors came from an adult in good health.

The chain joins TRBV5-1 to TRBJ2-3; weak D call: TRBD2 (5 bases). Germline CDR1 SGHRS, CDR2 YFSETQ. The CDR3 length is 15 residues. V lost 0 bases to trimming and J lost 2 bases, with 10 bases between them. CDR3 in amino acids: CASSLDWENTDTQYF. CDR3 coding DNA: TGCGCCAGCAGCTTGGACTGGGAGAACACAGATACGCAGTATTTT. Together with reference TRBV5-1 and TRBJ2-3, the CDR3 gives the full variable domain: KAGVTQTPRYLIKTRGQQVTLSCSPISGHRSVSWYQQTPGQGLQFLFEYFSETQRNKGNFPGRFSGRQFSNSRSEMNVSTLELGDSALYLCASSLDWENTDTQYFGPGTRLTVL.

The chain recombines TRBV7-3 with TRBJ2-2, with 7 bases matching TRBD2. Trimming removed 3 bases from V and 6 bases from J; junction bases left unmatched: 7. The germline CDR1 and CDR2 sequences are SGHTA and FQGTGA. The CDR3 loop spans 15 amino acids. Here the CDR3 reads CASSFNGRPSGELFF. CDR3 nucleotides: TGTGCCAGCAGCTTCAACGGGAGGCCCTCCGGGGAGCTGTTTTTT.

The chain links TRBV21-1 to TRBJ2-7; TRBD2 was called by the table and not checked on the DNA. TRBV21-1 is flagged as a pseudogene. The CDR3 sequence is 14 residues long. The CDR3 loop is CASTRDSRSGEQYF. The CDR3 bases are TGTGCCAGCACGCGGGACTCTAGGTCGGGCGAGCAGTACTTC.

The chain couples TRBV9 to TRBJ2-7; D is perhaps TRBD2 (6 bases). The CDR3 length is 16 residues. From germline, CDR1 is SGDLS and CDR2 YYNGEE. Trimming stripped 4 bases from V and 0 bases from J, with 17 bases between. The CDR3 nucleotides are TGTGCCAGCAGCCCTAATGGAGGGGTGAGCTCCTACGAGCAGTACTTC. Translating it yields CASSPNGGVSSYEQYF.

The CDR3: CASSLVSASNEQFF. The CDR3 nucleotides are TGTGCCAGCAGCTTAGTGTCTGCCTCTAATGAGCAGTTCTTC. This rearrangement joins TRBV11-2 to TRBJ2-1; D not resolved. V gave up 1 base and J gave up 7 bases, with 11 bases separating them. The CDR3 has 14 amino acids. Looked up from germline, CDR1 is SGHAT and CDR2 is FQNNGV.